This entry is about one T cell receptor (beta chain). The target antigen is unknown. This sample was taken from a study of identical twins. TCRdb recomputed calls from the 5' RACE reads with MiXCR, one row per CDR3 protein. The sample lists around 530,000 distinct CDR3 sequences, roughly 15% occurring once. With 1 base clipped from V and 3 bases from J, the junction kept 5 bases outside the gene matches. The CDR3 totals 16 residues. Germline V gene data show CDR1 as SGHNT and CDR2 as YENEEA. Regarding the study as a whole: Twins' surplus sharing was weaker for beta out-of-frame sequences. Beta clonotypes that were abundant in cord blood contained fewer insertions, a pattern absent from memory repertoires. Some out-of-frame alpha sequences were shared by twins, and these showed excess low generation probability.

With no exceptions, donors were healthy Caucasians. Separately, the same data were catalogued under a study of yellow fever vaccine responses in identical twins.

Sequencing used CD4+ T cells sorted from blood. This TCR derives from a woman between 18 and 29 years old in good health. The chain links TRBV11-3 to TRBJ2-1, with TRBD1 identical over 8 bases. In DNA, the CDR3 is TGTGCCAGCAGCTTAGGGCAGGGGGCAGGCTACAATGAGCAGTTCTTC. This encodes CASSLGQGAGYNEQFF.